The 12 T cell receptor beta chains reported below all come from one sample, sequenced in a study of cytomegalovirus exposure and HLA in healthy donors. A multiplex PCR was run with 60 Vbeta primers and 13 Jbeta primers. The repertoire was sequenced with immunoSEQ multiplex PCR; TCRdb's copy has only in-frame clones and lacks some. The profile shows 150,000 to 200,000 clones, about 87% of them singletons. What was sequenced was PBMCs. These receptors all come from a woman between 18 and 29 years old in good health and CMV-seronegative.

The rearrangement uses TRBV7-9 and TRBJ2-2; a weak D match, TRBD1 (5 bases). This CDR3 has 14 amino acids. Trimming cost V 6 bases and J 7 bases, with 15 bases left between them. Per the germline V gene, CDR1 is SEHNR and CDR2 is FQNEAQ (reference sequence). CDR3: CASRPIRVGGELFF. CDR3 sequence (DNA): TGTGCCAGCAGACCCATCAGGGTCGGCGGGGAGCTGTTTTTT.

This clone was found a few times. The J gene is TRBJ2-3, the V gene TRBV5-1; D possibly corresponds to TRBD1 (5 bases). The CDR3 runs to 14 residues. Germline V lookup: CDR1 SGHRS, CDR2 YFSETQ. Trimming removed 2 bases at V and 2 bases at J, with 9 bases between. CDR3 residues: CASSLGQNTDTQYF. The CDR3 DNA reads as TGCGCCAGCAGCTTAGGACAAAACACAGATACGCAGTATTTT.

This rearrangement joins TRBV5-5 to TRBJ1-4; tentative D call: TRBD1 (5 bases). From germline, CDR1 is SGHKS and CDR2 YYEKEE (reference sequence). V lost 0 bases, J lost 6 bases, and 12 bases lay in between. The CDR3 has 15 residues. CDR3 amino acids: CASSLEAAGDEKLFF. CDR3 in DNA: TGTGCCAGCAGCTTGGAGGCAGCGGGGGATGAAAAACTGTTTTTT.

This sequence joins TRBV2 and TRBJ2-5; TRBD1 is a possible D gene (5 bases). The ends were cut back, 6 bases at V and 2 bases at J, with 19 bases in the middle. This CDR3 region has 16 residues. Germline CDR1 SNHLY, CDR2 FYNNEI. As DNA, the CDR3 is TGTGCCAGCAGAATGGGTGTGGGGCTGGGGCAAGAGACCCAGTACTTC. Its protein product is CASRMGVGLGQETQYF.

About this clone itself: Other DNA sequences in the sample encode the same CDR3. The chain carries TRBV5-1 and TRBJ2-3; the D gene is possibly TRBD2 (5 bases). The CDR3 runs 13 residues. The V end lost 2 bases, the J end lost 5 bases, and 9 bases lay between the germline ends. Germline CDR1 SGHRS, CDR2 YFSETQ. The CDR3 region is CASSFPGEDTQYF. CDR3 bases: TGCGCCAGCAGCTTCCCCGGGGAAGATACGCAGTATTTT.

This chain links TRBV7-8 with TRBJ1-2; D gene ambiguous. Trimming removed 3 bases from V and 7 bases from J, with 12 bases in between. The germline CDR1 and CDR2 sequences are SGHVS and FQNEAQ. The CDR3 runs to 13 residues. The CDR3 loop reads CASSLGAVRGYTF. CDR3 sequence (DNA): TGTGCCAGCAGCTTGGGTGCGGTCCGTGGCTACACCTTC.

V gene TRBV9 combines with J gene TRBJ2-5; 12 nucleotides agree with TRBD1. Unmatched junction bases numbered 5, after V lost 5 bases and J lost 3 bases. In germline, CDR1 is SGDLS, CDR2 YYNGEE. The CDR3 extends over 15 amino acids. This CDR3 is CASSGGTGGKETQYF. CDR3 DNA: TGTGCCAGCAGTGGTGGGACAGGGGGCAAAGAGACCCAGTACTTC.

V usage is TRBV11-2 and J usage is TRBJ2-5, with D maybe TRBD1 (5 bases). CDR3 length equals 12 residues. The germline V gene has CDR1 SGHAT and CDR2 FQNNGV. V was shortened by 4 bases and J by 5 bases, with 8 bases between the two germline ends. The CDR3 region is CASSWGRETQYF. CDR3 sequence (DNA): TGTGCCAGCAGCTGGGGCCGCGAGACCCAGTACTTC.

This chain connects TRBV19 to TRBJ1-5; D is perhaps TRBD1 (5 bases). CDR3 length: 14 residues. The germline V and J ends were trimmed by 3 bases and 5 bases, with 11 bases remaining between them. Germline CDR1 and CDR2: LNHDA and SQIVND (reference sequence). Written as DNA, the CDR3 is TGTGCCAGTAGTATTAGGCGCAGGGATCAGCCCCAGCATTTT. Translated: CASSIRRRDQPQHF.

The V call is TRBV27, the J call TRBJ1-5; D possibly corresponds to TRBD1 (6 bases). This CDR3 contains 14 residues. Per the germline V gene, CDR1 is MNHEY and CDR2 is SMNVEV (reference sequence). Trimming took 5 bases from V and 0 from J, leaving 8 bases between them. As DNA, the CDR3 is TGTGCCAGCAGTCGACAGGATAGCAATCAGCCCCAGCATTTT. It yields the protein CASSRQDSNQPQHF.

V and J are TRBV4-1 and TRBJ1-4; D not certain. The CDR3 is 15 residues long. Germline V gene sequence: CDR1 MGHRA, CDR2 YSYEKL. V was pared by 4 bases and J by 4 bases, with 13 bases between. CDR3 loop: CASSPTALSNEKLFF. The CDR3 bases are TGCGCCAGCAGCCCGACTGCGCTAAGTAATGAAAAACTGTTTTTT.

The chain has TRBV10-3 and TRBJ2-7, with TRBD1 identical over 10 bases. Germline V gene data show CDR1 as ENHRY and CDR2 as SYGVKD. V dropped 2 bases and J dropped 0; count of bases not matched to a gene: 4. This CDR3 is 16 amino acids long. The CDR3 region has the DNA TGTGCCATCAGTGAGGCAGGGACAGGGGTCTCCTACGAGCAGTACTTC. Its translation: CAISEAGTGVSYEQYF.